This TCR beta chain originates from a study of cytomegalovirus exposure and HLA in healthy donors (dated by TCRdb to between 2016 and 2019). General notes on the study: An earlier analysis of several hundred of the donors reported approximately 280 Gb of sequence data and 117 million unique TCR beta sequences obtained from about 179 million T cells. An early release that covered several hundred HLA-typed donors contained approximately 300 gigabases of sequencing data and roughly 84 million unique TCR sequences. Of the 350 to 400 genotyped donors, around 81% fell in the genetic ancestry cluster associated with self-reported Caucasian donors. The study aimed to test whether cataloging public T cell receptors could reveal signatures of past pathogen exposure. The study used immunosequencing to profile the T cell repertoires of approximately 630 subjects and linked those repertoires to cytomegalovirus serostatus. A separate validation cohort of roughly 130 different subjects was used in addition to the 666-subject first cohort. High-throughput TCR immunosequencing, statistical association of individual TCRs with disease status, and machine learning were combined to predict cytomegalovirus infection status. A later analysis re-examined previously published TCR beta repertoires from just over 650 donors and added high-resolution HLA genotyping to investigate patterns of TCR occurrence. The later analysis used no new phenotypic data to find candidate immune exposures, relying instead on TCR beta sequences and their occurrence across donors. An earlier analysis of around 640 of the donors used high-throughput TCR beta sequencing to judge whether each TCR beta V gene segment behaved as functional or pseudogenic. Donor age, sex, ethnicity and CMV serostatus were compiled together with the repertoire data. A later genetic analysis took genome-wide SNP genotypes for about three fifths of the 666 donors and used that subset as a discovery cohort. All discovery cohort repertoires had been generated using a single sequencing platform. Both class I and class II loci were covered by HLA typing, at four-digit resolution. Typing coverage differed by locus: A, B, C, DRB1 and DQB1 were typed in roughly 629-630 donors, DQA1 in roughly 500, DPA1 in 606, and DPB1 in just under 490. Five DR-DQ haplotypes were handled as single units for association and clustering because linkage in the cohort was strong. Among 300 to 500 genotyped donors of the cohort, an average of around 250,000 unique TCR beta nucleotide sequences was sequenced per donor, of which 15% to 20% were non-productive. Overall study outcomes, separate from this receptor: Linkage disequilibrium might explain the correlated functional status among segregating V segments, but an unknown experimental factor could not be excluded. Across donors, most TCR sequences were observed very rarely, whereas some public TCRs were present in many individuals. Because HLA typing was unavailable for some donors at each locus, only the typed subset was used in association tests. It was suggested by the authors that the approach could potentially be generalized to other disease states and immunological phenotypes. Several of the top co-occurrence clusters appeared to be linked to parvovirus B19, influenza, CMV and Epstein-Barr virus, according to a later analysis. Sequencing depth was assumed to be roughly uniform across donors in the presence/absence analyses, though that assumption may not hold. In a later analysis, HLA-associated TCR beta chains were found to be more clonally expanded and to have lower generation probabilities than equally common non-associated chains. Because the 87-base-pair reads could not distinguish some IMGT-functional V segments, including TRBV6-2 and TRBV6-3, those segments were excluded. According to a later genetic analysis, donors in an Asian-associated ancestry cluster had fewer N-insertions in productive TCRs than the approximately 700-donor mean. A further reported finding was that TCR beta sequences accurately predicted the HLA-A and HLA-B alleles for most subjects in the first cohort. Specific HLA alleles were associated with 16,951 TCR beta sequences at a false discovery rate of 0.05 in a later analysis. This cohort had only TCR beta chains sequenced, and the lack of alpha or paired-chain data limited which features could be detected. Most CMV-associated TCR beta chains appeared to be HLA-restricted in a later analysis, and the HLA associations seemed to be driven largely by CMV exposure. Three of the identified cytomegalovirus-associated TCR beta chains were confirmed in vitro to be specific for cytomegalovirus antigens. A cluster of highly shared sequence variants was judged likely to be a technical artifact of the sequencing pipeline. The study gave a list of some 150 TCR beta chains associated with cytomegalovirus. The only immune exposure information available for the cohort was CMV serostatus. When HLA alleles, especially DR and DQ, strongly co-occurred, attributing TCR associations to individual alleles was difficult. A later genetic analysis associated a missense DCLRE1C variant with V-gene and J-gene trimming of TCR beta chains, and an independent cohort replicated the association. In an earlier analysis of around 600 of the donors, most TCR beta V segments appeared in productive rearrangements about 87% or about 30% of the time, broadly matching IMGT annotations. In both the original and validation cohorts, the classifier was reported to diagnose cytomegalovirus status with high specificity and sensitivity. The earlier analysis of approximately 560 of the donors excluded 15 to 20 rarely observed V segments, including chromosome 9 orphons, because counts were too low. A later analysis found that TCR association rates varied across HLA loci, with DRB1 alleles showing the most associated TCRs and HLA-C alleles the fewest.

In total, approximately 690 healthy bone marrow donors made up the cohort. All cohort members were sampled while nominally healthy, although unrecorded immune exposures were likely present. The donor tested CMV seronegative and was one of the 352 seronegative cohort members. A peripheral blood sample was provided by each donor, and peripheral blood mononuclear cells were used for TCR beta sequencing. The Qiagen DNeasy Blood Extraction Kit was used to extract genomic DNA from the blood cell samples. Regarding this clone: Its binding antigen is unknown. It has no much larger one-base neighbor in the sample; base qualities were not kept.

Libraries came from the immunoSEQ multiplex PCR assay. The multiplex PCR relied on a mix of 60 forward primers for TCR Vbeta segments and 13 reverse primers for TCR Jbeta segments. A multiplex PCR assay on genomic DNA amplified the CDR3 region of rearranged TCR beta genes. The Illumina HiSeq System was used to sequence the amplified TCR beta libraries as 87-base-pair reads. Per the authors' processing: Across the roughly 600 repertoires, a later analysis counted around 80 million unique TCR beta chains, roughly 11 million of which were shared by at least two donors. A nearest-neighbor algorithm error-corrected the raw reads and collapsed the reads into unique sequences, merging closely related sequences to remove PCR and sequencing errors. To assign V, D and J gene segments, CDR3 sequences were aligned to IMGT reference sequences. Each retained sequence needed at least a six-nucleotide match to both a V gene segment and a J gene segment. A rearrangement counted as productive if the CDR3 had no stop codons and remained in frame with V and J, and every other rearrangement counted as non-productive. CDR3 was defined by IMGT convention, running from the second conserved V-encoded cysteine to the conserved J-encoded phenylalanine. The earlier analysis of 500 to 650 of the donors excluded any sequence lacking an unambiguous match to a single V gene segment. An earlier analysis of about 600 of the donors called V segments functional above 56.7% productive rearrangements and segregating when the between-donor standard deviation exceeded 5%. To diagnose cytomegalovirus status from the catalog of TCR beta chain sequences, a statistical classification framework was built. In a later analysis, TCR nucleotide sequences were compared against IMGT/GENE-DB human TR gene sequences so that V and J genes could be assigned. A later analysis assigned CDR3 sequences and most-parsimonious VDJ recombination scenarios with the TCRdist pipeline. In a later analysis, every TCR beta chain was defined by the combination of its CDR3 amino acid sequence and its V-gene family, and reads without a unique V-gene family were dropped. A later analysis removed 500 to 650 highly shared, low-generation-probability nucleotide sequences to deal with suspected cross-contamination and a sequencing artifact. For each public chain, a later analysis derived a clonal expansion index from normalized ranks of inferred template counts within each repertoire. Generation probabilities in a later analysis came from a VDJ recombination model fitted to out-of-frame rearrangements, and those results were checked against IGoR. In a later analysis, TCR-TCR, TCR-HLA and TCR-CMV co-occurrence was scored with hypergeometric tests, and a repertoire-size bias correction was applied to TCR pairs. False discovery rates were estimated in a later analysis by permuting HLA or CMV assignments 20 times. In a later analysis, co-occurring TCRs were grouped using DBSCAN, with TCRdist sequence similarity added in when clustering inside HLA-allele-positive subsets. Co-occurrence clustering excluded repertoires with fewer than 30,000 or more than 120,000 public chains, plus five with anomalous nucleotide sharing. The table was pulled from immuneACCESS by TCRdb, which kept in-frame rearrangements only. Such tables lose some clones; where checked, under half of the loss comes from unresolved V genes, and the rest has no known cause. V, J and clone size derive from that table, while D and trimming were established from the DNA sequence. For this sample there are more than 85,000 clones; about 69% appear just once. Clones ranked in the top ten supply roughly 1.2% of the sample.

The germline V gene encodes CDR1 MDHEN and CDR2 SYDVKM. From the cysteine up to the phenylalanine, the CDR3 has a length of 16 residues. Kept here is only the CDR3 DNA, which spans 48 bases and is read in frame from base 1. V is reduced by 4 bases and J by 6 bases, leaving a spacing of 19 bases between them. The chain is made from TRBV28 and TRBJ1-5; the D gene lacks a confident call. The specimen was PBMCs. The sequence derives from a middle-aged man in good health and CMV-seronegative. The sequence in DNA is TGTGCCAGCAGTTCACCCGCGGGCCGTTCAGGTCAGCCCCAGCATTTT. It codes for CASSSPAGRSGQPQHF.